This T cell receptor beta chain was recorded in a study of T cell responses to AZD1222 COVID-19 vaccine. Whole-study results and caveats: Repertoire samples came only from after the peak T cell response. The donor cohort was predominantly white British with a female majority, and clonal diversity may have been underestimated. Baseline testing showed seropositivity in only a handful of AZD1222 recipients.

Only in-frame clones appear in the TCRdb table, and some are missing; sequencing was by immunoSEQ multiplex PCR. Of approximately 140,000 clones listed, under 95% are singletons. From germline, CDR1 is SGDLS and CDR2 YYNGEE. This CDR3 is built from 13 residues. V lost 0 bases and J lost 2, with 5 bases in between. Concerning this clone itself: What it recognizes is unknown.

The receptor was derived from an adult who received the AZD1222 COVID-19 vaccine. The source material was peripheral blood, sampled 28 days after the second AZD1222 dose. This sequence joins TRBV9 and TRBJ1-2; D is undetermined. CDR3 DNA: TGTGCCAGCAGCGTAGAAGGGAACTATGGCTACACCTTC. It is translated as CASSVEGNYGYTF.